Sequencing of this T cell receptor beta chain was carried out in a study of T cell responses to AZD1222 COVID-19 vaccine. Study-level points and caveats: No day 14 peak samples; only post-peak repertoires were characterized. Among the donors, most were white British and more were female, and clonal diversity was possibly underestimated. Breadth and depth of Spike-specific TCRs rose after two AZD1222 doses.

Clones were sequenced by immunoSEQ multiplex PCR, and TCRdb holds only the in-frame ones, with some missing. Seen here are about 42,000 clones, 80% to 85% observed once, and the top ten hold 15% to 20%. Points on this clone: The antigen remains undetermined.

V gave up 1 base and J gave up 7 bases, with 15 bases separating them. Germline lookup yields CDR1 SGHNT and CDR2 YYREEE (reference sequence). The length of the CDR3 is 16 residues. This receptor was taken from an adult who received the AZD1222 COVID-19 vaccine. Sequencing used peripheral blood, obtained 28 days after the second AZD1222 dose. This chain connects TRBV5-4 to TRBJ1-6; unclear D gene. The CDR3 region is CASSLNRGSQNSPLHF. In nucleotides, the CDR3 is TGTGCCAGCAGCTTGAATCGGGGTTCCCAAAATTCACCCCTCCACTTT. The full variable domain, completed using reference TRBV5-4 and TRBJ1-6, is ETGVTQSPTHLIKTRGQQVTLRCSSQSGHNTVSWYQQALGQGPQFIFQYYREEENGRGNFPPRFSGLQFPNYSSELNVNALELDDSALYLCASSLNRGSQNSPLHFGNGTRLTVT.